This T cell receptor (beta chain) was captured by sequencing in a study of CD8+ T cells in alopecia areata. Study-level background: Tofacitinib was taken orally by treated patients, and the dose was 5 to 10 mg twice daily. Tofacitinib ran for 6 to 18 months before 6 months off drug. General study findings and limits: Elevated clonality characterized lesional scalp relative to normal scalp, particularly in alopecia totalis/universalis. The study found that many expanded lesional clones persisted in scalp and blood during tofacitinib.

Germline V gene data show CDR1 as KGHSH and CDR2 as LQKENI. The CDR3 is made up of 16 amino acids. The ends were cut back, 2 bases at V and 5 bases at J, with 19 bases in the middle. Isolated RNA was reverse transcribed into cDNA used as the sequencing template. Produced via immunoSEQ multiplex PCR; TCRdb's table is partial and in-frame only. The table records 150,000 to 200,000 clones, roughly 66% of them present only once. As for treatment: oral pan-JAK inhibitor, 5-10 mg twice daily. About this clone itself: The antigen is undetermined.

V and J are TRBV18 and TRBJ2-7; D is tentatively TRBD1 or TRBD2 (5 bases each). The TCR sequence derives from a human donor with alopecia areata. The source material was CD4+ T cells sorted from blood, sampled at week 24, from a patient treated with tofacitinib. The CDR3 nucleotides read TGTGCCAGCTCACCATTGTGGGGGTCGGGGAGCCACGAGCAGTACTTC. Translation gives CASSPLWGSGSHEQYF.